This T cell receptor (beta chain) is from a study of TIL therapy for anti-PD-1-resistant metastatic lung cancer. Study-level background: Median tumor PD-L1 proportion score was roughly 5.9%.

The V gene lost 2 bases and the J gene lost 5 bases, with 3 bases spanning the gap. The CDR3 sequence is 11 residues long. In germline, CDR1 is MNHNS, CDR2 SASEGT. Time point meaning: pre-treatment sample, taken before nivolumab and TIL therapy. Most excised metastases sampled were pleural nodules or supraclavicular lymph nodes. Tumor harvest preceded PD-1/PD-L1 blockade, followed by nivolumab treatment. The immunoSEQ assay was v3. Libraries were prepared by immunoSEQ multiplex PCR; TCRdb keeps only in-frame clonotypes and omits some of them. This table holds approximately 24,000 clones, over 60% found once. Study results and caveats: Compared with baseline intratumoral T cells, expanded TIL cultures were more clonal and less diverse (around 5.9% vs 31%).

A single count supports this clone. The antigen is unknown. The V call is TRBV6-1, the J call TRBJ2-5; D ambiguous. The sample consisted of tumor tissue, taken at baseline. The receptor comes from a person aged 25 to 79 with non-small cell lung cancer. CDR3 nucleotides: TGTGCCAGCAGTGAAAGGGAGACCCAGTACTTC. This translates into CASSERETQYF.